This is a list of T cell receptor beta chains from one sample in a study of vaccination and CD4 T cells after COVID-19. No antigen has been identified for these receptors. One entry per CDR3 protein results from TCRdb running MiXCR on the PCR reads. The sample holds more than 7,500 distinct CDR3 sequences, under 60% seen once. The sequenced material came from CD4+ T cells from blood, cultured in vitro. Receptors originate from a human donor in good health. Each CDR3 is given with its conserved first and last residue. The D gene is left open where the match is weak. Part of the rows lack a size; the others show once, few, many or a class for expanded clones.

d_gene	abundance	v_gene	j_gene	CDR3nt	CDR3aa
NA	NA	TRBV10-3	TRBJ2-5	TGTGCCATCAGTGATAGGGGTGGGAGACAAGAGACCCAGTACTTC	CAISDRGGRQETQYF
NA	NA	TRBV15	TRBJ2-3	TGTGCCACCAGCAGAGAAGCCCGGACAAGTCACAGAGATACGCAGTATTTT	CATSREARTSHRDTQYF
TRBD2	NA	TRBV11-2	TRBJ2-1	TGTGCCAGCAGATTAGGTTTTGCGGGAGGGCGGTACAATGAGCAGTTCTTC	CASRLGFAGGRYNEQFF
NA	NA	TRBV10-1	TRBJ2-3	TGCGCCAGCAGTGAAGTAGCAGATACGCAGTATTTT	CASSEVADTQYF
NA	few	TRBV7-9	TRBJ2-2	TGTGCCAGCAGAGTTTACCCCGGGGAGCTGTTTTTT	CASRVYPGELFF
TRBD1	NA	TRBV7-2	TRBJ2-1	TGTGCCAGCAGCTTGACCGACAGGGCAAGCAATGAGCAGTTCTTC	CASSLTDRASNEQFF
NA	NA	TRBV20-1	TRBJ2-1	TGCAGTGCTAGAACCGATGAGCAGTTCTTC	CSARTDEQFF
NA	NA	TRBV12-3/TRBV12-4	TRBJ1-6	TGTGCCAGCAGCCCCGGGGTTGTCGGTTCACCCCTCCACTTT	CASSPGVVGSPLHF
NA	few	TRBV20-1	TRBJ1-5	TGCAGTGCAGGGGGGGATAATCAGCCCCAGCATTTT	CSAGGDNQPQHF
TRBD1	few	TRBV11-2	TRBJ2-7	TGTGCCAGCAGCTTAGTGGGACAGGGAGGATACGAGCAGTACTTC	CASSLVGQGGYEQYF